These T cell receptor beta chains were read from a single sample in a study of shared clonotypes between healthy human individuals. Sequencing used immunoSEQ multiplex PCR; TCRdb keeps in-frame clones, though not all of them. The sample contains some 480,000 clones, 79% of which appear only once. Sequences were obtained from PBMCs. The receptors stem from a middle-aged woman in good health. Some clones in this sample may be carry-over from other donors' samples. Each CDR3 is given with its conserved first and last residue. A D gene is named only where the DNA matches it firmly. Clone size, where shown, is once, few, many, or a class for clones that have expanded.

>.|TRBJ1-5|.|TRBV6-1|15
CASSGQLNSNQPQHF
TGTGCCAGCAGTGGGCAGCTTAATAGCAATCAGCCCCAGCATTTT
>TRBD1|TRBJ1-2|few|TRBV7-9|16
CASSDLGQGLNYGYTF
TGTGCCAGCAGCGATTTGGGACAGGGATTGAACTATGGCTACACCTTC
>TRBD1|TRBJ1-5|few|TRBV10-3|16
CAISESGQGAWQPQHF
TGTGCCATCAGTGAGTCAGGCCAGGGGGCCTGGCAGCCCCAGCATTTT
>TRBD1|TRBJ2-7|.|TRBV29-1|14
CSVVLRDRGREQYF
TGCAGCGTTGTCCTCCGGGACAGGGGGCGGGAGCAGTACTTC
>TRBD1|TRBJ1-3|.|TRBV25-1|15
CASSGRDRRGNTIYF
TGTGCCAGCAGTGGACGGGACAGGCGGGGAAACACCATATATTTT
>.|TRBJ2-3|.|TRBV7-3|13
CASSSYSTDTQYF
TGTGCCAGCAGCTCCTACAGTACAGATACGCAGTATTTT
>.|TRBJ1-5|.|TRBV27|14
CASSHTGGNQPQHF
TGTGCCAGCAGCCACACCGGAGGTAATCAGCCCCAGCATTTT
>.|TRBJ2-6|once|TRBV19|13
CASSIGGANVLTF
TGTGCCAGTAGTATAGGTGGGGCCAACGTCCTGACTTTC
>.|TRBJ1-5|few|TRBV27|15
CASRPHEEVNQPQHF
TGTGCCAGCAGACCCCATGAGGAGGTCAATCAGCCCCAGCATTTT
>.|TRBJ2-1|many|TRBV28|15
CASSSGETTYNEQFF
TGTGCCAGCAGTTCCGGGGAGACCACCTACAATGAGCAGTTCTTC
>TRBD1|TRBJ1-6|.|TRBV5-6|16
CASSLLDRGLNSPLHF
TGTGCCAGCAGCTTGCTCGACAGGGGGCTTAATTCACCCCTCCACTTT
>TRBD2|TRBJ2-7|.|TRBV11-2|17
CASSRIASGGSSYEQYF
TGTGCCAGCAGCCGGATAGCTTCCGGGGGGAGCTCCTACGAGCAGTACTTC
>.|TRBJ1-1|.|TRBV6-5|14
CASSYREPNTEAFF
TGTGCCAGCAGTTACCGCGAACCGAACACTGAAGCTTTCTTT
>TRBD2|TRBJ2-1|.|TRBV11-2|11
CASGSFNEQFF
TGTGCTAGCGGGAGTTTCAATGAGCAGTTCTTC
>.|TRBJ1-1|few|TRBV7-2|17
CASSPSLQGLRNTEAFF
TGTGCCAGCAGCCCGAGCTTACAGGGCCTTAGGAACACTGAAGCTTTCTTT
>.|TRBJ2-1|.|TRBV29-1|14
CSAEGYGAYNEQFF
TGCAGCGCCGAGGGTTACGGGGCGTACAATGAGCAGTTCTTC
>.|TRBJ1-5|few|TRBV7-9|12
CASSSGHTPQHF
TGTGCCAGCAGCTCCGGACATACGCCCCAGCATTTT
>TRBD1|TRBJ1-2|.|TRBV11-2|15
CASSPGQGVGYGYTF
TGTGCCAGCAGCCCAGGACAGGGAGTAGGCTATGGCTACACCTTC
>.|TRBJ2-1|.|TRBV15|16
CATSRDKGSSYNEQFF
TGTGCCACCAGCAGAGATAAGGGGAGCTCCTACAATGAGCAGTTCTTC
>.|TRBJ2-1|.|TRBV7-6|14
CASSVAPSAHEQFF
TGTGCCAGCAGCGTCGCCCCTAGCGCCCATGAGCAGTTCTTC
>TRBD1|TRBJ1-2|.|TRBV5-1|14
CASSLGTGAYGYTF
TGCGCCAGCAGCTTGGGGACAGGGGCCTATGGCTACACCTTC
>.|TRBJ1-1|.|TRBV5-8|17
CASSHWVGSPMNTEAFF
TGTGCCAGCAGTCATTGGGTGGGCAGCCCCATGAACACTGAAGCTTTCTTT
>.|TRBJ1-2|once|TRBV27|16
CASSESTQGVNYGYTF
TGTGCCAGCAGCGAGTCGACGCAGGGCGTTAACTATGGCTACACCTTC
>.|TRBJ2-5|.|TRBV29-1|14
CSVARASPQETQYF
TGCAGCGTTGCGCGAGCTTCGCCCCAAGAGACCCAGTACTTC
>TRBD1|TRBJ2-7|.|TRBV4-2|16
CASSQADRVNSYEQYF
TGTGCCAGCAGCCAAGCGGACAGGGTCAATTCCTACGAGCAGTACTTC
>.|TRBJ1-2|few|TRBV6-5|11
CASNPRRGNTF
TGTGCCAGCAACCCCAGGCGAGGAAACACCTTC
>TRBD2|TRBJ2-3|.|TRBV5-6|14
CASSLLAGADTQYF
TGTGCCAGCAGCTTGTTAGCGGGTGCAGATACGCAGTATTTT
>.|TRBJ2-7|.|TRBV7-9|13
CASSFPFSYEQYF
TGTGCCAGCAGCTTTCCTTTTTCCTACGAGCAGTACTTC
>TRBD2|TRBJ2-2|.|TRBV9|14
CASSEGLASGELFF
TGTGCCAGCAGCGAGGGACTAGCTTCCGGGGAGCTGTTTTTT
>.|TRBJ1-2|.|TRBV20-1|11
CSAPHPNGYTF
TGCAGTGCCCCCCACCCAAACGGCTACACCTTC
>TRBD2|TRBJ2-2|.|TRBV5-1|15
CASSFGGGNTGELFF
TGCGCCAGCAGCTTTGGCGGGGGGAACACCGGGGAGCTGTTTTTT
>TRBD2|TRBJ2-3|.|TRBV18|18
CASSPGPLLAGPPDTQYF
TGTGCCAGCTCACCGGGACCCTTACTAGCGGGACCCCCAGATACGCAGTATTTT
>TRBD2|TRBJ2-1|.|TRBV7-2|16
CASSLGLAGGPSEQFF
TGTGCCAGCAGCCTGGGACTAGCGGGAGGTCCCAGTGAGCAGTTCTTC
>.|TRBJ2-3|.|TRBV18|15
CASSPRQAPADTQYF
TGTGCCAGCTCACCACGTCAAGCCCCCGCAGATACGCAGTATTTT
>TRBD1|TRBJ1-1|.|TRBV28|16
CASRRTGWGRDTEAFF
TGTGCCAGCAGAAGGACAGGGTGGGGTAGGGATACTGAAGCTTTCTTT
>TRBD1|TRBJ1-1|few|TRBV12-5|16
CASGLGTGAVNTEAFF
TGTGCTAGTGGTTTGGGAACAGGGGCCGTGAACACTGAAGCTTTCTTT
>TRBD2|TRBJ2-1|.|TRBV10-3|16
CAISETSGNSYNEQFF
TGTGCCATCAGTGAAACTAGCGGGAACTCCTACAATGAGCAGTTCTTC
>.|TRBJ2-7|.|TRBV29-1|15
CSVREVRTSEGEQYF
TGCAGCGTTAGAGAGGTCAGGACGTCCGAGGGCGAGCAGTACTTC
>TRBD2|TRBJ2-1|.|TRBV6-6|16
CASSRGLAGSYNEQFF
TGTGCCAGCAGTCGGGGACTAGCGGGATCCTACAATGAGCAGTTCTTC
>.|TRBJ2-2|.|TRBV6-6|15
CASSYSNSHTGELFF
TGTGCCAGCAGTTACTCGAATAGTCACACCGGGGAGCTGTTTTTT
>TRBD2|TRBJ2-5|many|TRBV7-9|16
CASSFGSGSGQETQYF
TGTGCCAGCAGCTTCGGTAGCGGGAGTGGTCAAGAGACCCAGTACTTC
>.|TRBJ2-3|.|TRBV10-2|13
CATGASDIYTQYF
TGCGCCACCGGGGCTAGCGACATTTATACGCAGTATTTT
>.|TRBJ1-1|.|TRBV7-3|13
CASRRDRATEAFF
TGTGCCAGCAGGAGAGACAGAGCCACTGAAGCTTTCTTT
>.|TRBJ1-1|few|TRBV25-1|15
CASSELGLGSTEAFF
TGTGCCAGCAGTGAATTGGGTTTGGGTTCCACTGAAGCTTTCTTT
>TRBD1|TRBJ1-5|.|TRBV27|17
CASSLSPHRGRNQPQHF
TGTGCCAGCAGTTTATCGCCCCACAGGGGAAGGAATCAGCCCCAGCATTTT
>TRBD2|TRBJ2-7|.|TRBV6-1|14
CASSPTSGSYEQYF
TGTGCCAGCAGCCCTACTAGCGGCTCCTACGAGCAGTACTTC
>.|TRBJ1-5|.|TRBV5-5|16
CASSLEGGNSNQPQHF
TGTGCCAGCAGCTTGGAAGGGGGGAATAGCAATCAGCCCCAGCATTTT
>.|TRBJ2-5|.|TRBV5-4|15
CASSLGVVGQETQYF
TGTGCCAGCAGCTTGGGGGTAGTTGGGCAAGAGACCCAGTACTTC
>TRBD1|TRBJ1-2|.|TRBV28|16
CASSLVLRTGPYGYTF
TGTGCCAGCAGTTTAGTATTAAGGACAGGGCCCTATGGCTACACCTTC
>.|TRBJ1-2|few|TRBV30|11
CAWSVGYGYTF
TGTGCCTGGAGTGTAGGCTATGGCTACACCTTC
>.|TRBJ2-1|.|TRBV6-4|15
CASSAGQGDYNEQFF
TGTGCCAGCAGTGCCGGACAAGGTGACTACAATGAGCAGTTCTTC
>.|TRBJ2-1|.|TRBV28|13
CASGDPNGDEQFF
TGTGCCAGTGGGGACCCAAATGGGGATGAGCAGTTCTTC
>.|TRBJ1-5|.|TRBV7-9|15
CASSLGQGRNQPQHF
TGTGCCAGCAGCTTGGGGCAGGGTCGCAATCAGCCCCAGCATTTT
>TRBD1|TRBJ2-7|.|TRBV27|13
CASSYRGTYEQYF
TGTGCCAGCAGTTACAGGGGGACCTACGAGCAGTACTTC
>TRBD1|TRBJ2-5|.|TRBV18|14
CASSPGTGEETQYF
TGTGCCAGCTCACCAGGGACAGGGGAAGAGACCCAGTACTTC
>TRBD1|TRBJ2-5|.|TRBV5-1|15
CASSWAGGFQETQYF
TGCGCCAGCAGCTGGGCAGGGGGTTTTCAGGAGACCCAGTACTTC
>.|TRBJ2-7|.|TRBV20-1|10
CSAGNYEQYF
TGCAGTGCTGGGAACTACGAGCAGTACTTC